This T cell receptor (beta chain) was sequenced during a study of cytomegalovirus exposure and HLA in healthy donors. PCR was performed using 60 Vbeta and 13 Jbeta primers. Original handling: In a later analysis, the count reached 74 million or so unique TCR beta chains, with roughly 9.9 million shared. Data came from immunoSEQ multiplex PCR; TCRdb stores just in-frame clones and leaves some out. V and J calls and clone size follow that table, whereas D and trimming were derived from the DNA. Of tens of thousands of clones detected, 70% to 85% appear once; the ten largest clones hold approximately 3%. V lost 9 bases and J lost 6, with 11 bases in between. Looked up from germline, CDR1 is LNHDA and CDR2 is SQIVND (reference sequence). This CDR3 is 11 amino acids long.

This sequence originates from a man aged 25-40 years in good health and CMV-seronegative. The rearrangement joins TRBV19 to TRBJ1-1; possible D gene TRBD1, 6 bases. The material sequenced was PBMCs. The CDR3: CARLRTAEAFF. CDR3 nucleotide sequence: TGTGCCAGACTCAGGACAGCTGAAGCTTTCTTT.